Listed here are 25 T cell receptor beta chains from one sample, sequenced in a study of cytomegalovirus exposure and HLA in healthy donors. The PCR employed 60 Vbeta primers together with 13 Jbeta primers. Method: immunoSEQ multiplex PCR; TCRdb's copy keeps in-frame clones and lacks some. The sample holds about 200,000 clones, around 77% seen once. The sequencing sample was made of PBMCs. These TCRs come from a woman in her 30s in good health and CMV-seronegative.

The chain links TRBV7-2 to TRBJ2-7; a weak D match, TRBD2 (5 bases). Between the trimmed V and J ends, which lost 5 bases and 5 bases, there was a span of 10 bases. CDR1 and CDR2 from the germline V gene are SGHTA and FQGNSA. The length of the CDR3 is 12 residues. CDR3 nucleotides: TGTGCCAGCAGCCCTTCGGGGAACGAGCAGTACTTC. Protein product: CASSPSGNEQYF. Drawing the rest from reference TRBV7-2 and TRBJ2-7, the complete variable domain is GAGVSQSPSNKVTEKGKDVELRCDPISGHTALYWYRQSLGQGLEFLIYFQGNSAPDKSGLPSDRFSAERTGGSVSTLTIQRTQQEDSAVYLCASSPSGNEQYFGPGTRLTVT.

This rearrangement joins TRBV4-1 to TRBJ2-2; the match to TRBD1 covers 7 bases. The CDR3 covers 15 residues. Per the germline V gene, CDR1 is MGHRA and CDR2 is YSYEKL. V lost 0 bases, J lost 3 bases, and 1 base stayed unmatched. The DNA for the CDR3 is TGCGCCAGCAGCCAAGAGACAGGGTACACCGGGGAGCTGTTTTTT. It specifies CASSQETGYTGELFF.

J is TRBJ1-4 and V is TRBV28, with D unresolved. V was cut by 1 base and J by 10 bases, with 16 bases left in between. CDR1 and CDR2 (germline): MDHEN, SYDVKM. The CDR3 totals 15 residues. In nucleotides, the CDR3 is TGTGCCAGCAGTTTATATATTTCGGACCGGGGAAAACTGTTTTTT. Translation gives CASSLYISDRGKLFF.

In this sample, this clone turned up a few times. This chain uses TRBV5-1 with TRBJ1-4, with D possibly matching TRBD1 (5 bases). Per germline, CDR1 SGHRS and CDR2 YFSETQ. V gave up 7 bases and J gave up 0 bases, with 7 bases separating them. This CDR3 is built from 13 residues. This CDR3 is CASQGATNEKLFF. As DNA, the CDR3 is TGCGCCAGCCAGGGTGCAACTAATGAAAAACTGTTTTTT. The full variable domain, in which reference TRBV5-1 and TRBJ1-4 provide the parts outside the CDR3, is KAGVTQTPRYLIKTRGQQVTLSCSPISGHRSVSWYQQTPGQGLQFLFEYFSETQRNKGNFPGRFSGRQFSNSRSEMNVSTLELGDSALYLCASQGATNEKLFFGSGTQLSVL.

This chain uses TRBV18 with TRBJ1-4, with TRBD1 matching over 7 bases. The CDR3 runs to 14 residues. The germline V gene encodes CDR1 KGHSH and CDR2 LQKENI. The V segment lost 3 bases and the J segment 7 bases; nucleotides outside the gene matches: 5. In nucleotides, the CDR3 is TGTGCCAGCTCACCGGAGGGGGCGGGTGAAAAACTGTTTTTT. Encoded protein: CASSPEGAGEKLFF.

The chain is built from TRBV7-8 and TRBJ2-1, with 11 positions matching TRBD2. Per germline, CDR1 SGHVS and CDR2 FQNEAQ. V was pared by 5 bases and J by 3 bases, with 3 bases of the junction left unmatched. There are 15 residues in the CDR3. CDR3 DNA: TGTGCCAGCAGCGCCGGGACTAGCGGCTACAATGAGCAGTTCTTC. The encoded protein is CASSAGTSGYNEQFF.

The CDR3 sequence: CASSTGSSGSSTDTQYF. CDR3 in DNA: TGCGCCAGCAGCACGGGGAGTAGCGGGTCAAGCACAGATACGCAGTATTTT. The V and J genes are TRBV5-1 and TRBJ2-3; 7 bases align to TRBD2. Trimming cost V 4 bases and J 0 bases; bases outside gene matches: 11. CDR1 SGHRS and CDR2 YFSETQ come from the germline V gene. CDR3 length: 17 amino acids. Together with reference TRBV5-1 and TRBJ2-3, the CDR3 gives the full variable domain: KAGVTQTPRYLIKTRGQQVTLSCSPISGHRSVSWYQQTPGQGLQFLFEYFSETQRNKGNFPGRFSGRQFSNSRSEMNVSTLELGDSALYLCASSTGSSGSSTDTQYFGPGTRLTVL.

This clone came up a few times. An end of the junction differs from the germline gene, which may be a read error. The chain has TRBV7-7 and TRBJ1-6; D is perhaps TRBD1 (5 bases). Germline V CDR1 and CDR2: SSHAT, FNYEAQ (reference sequence). This CDR3 contains 18 residues. The CDR3 loop reads CASSFSRDGSSYNSPLHF. In nucleotides, the CDR3 is TGTGCTAGCAGCTTCTCCCGGGACGGGAGCTCCTATAATTCACCCCTCCACTTT.

DNA of the CDR3: TGTGCCAGCAGTGAATTAACGGGTTTCGAGCAGTACTTC. It codes for CASSELTGFEQYF. The chain carries TRBV25-1 and TRBJ2-7; the D is unclear. Trimming left V 1 base short and J 6 bases short, with 10 bases between. The CDR3 is 13 amino acids. Germline CDR1 and CDR2: MGHDK and SYGVNS.

The gene calls are TRBV6-6 and TRBJ1-2, with D uncertain. The CDR3 totals 14 residues. With 0 bases removed from V and 5 bases from J, the gap between germline ends came to 10 bases. Germline CDR1 and CDR2: MNHNY and SVGAGI (reference sequence). CDR3: CASSYSELVYGYTF. The CDR3 nucleotides read TGTGCCAGCAGTTACTCAGAATTAGTTTATGGCTACACCTTC.

J is TRBJ2-3 and V is TRBV15; the match to TRBD2 covers 8 bases. J lost 4 bases, V lost 5 bases, and 2 bases had no gene match. The V gene's germline CDR1 is LNHNV and CDR2 YYDKDF (reference sequence). This CDR3 contains 13 residues. CDR3: CATSSGGADTQYF. CDR3 DNA: TGTGCCACCAGCTCCGGGGGGGCAGATACGCAGTATTTT.

The DNA of the CDR3 is TGTGCCTGGAGTGGGGGGGACGGAAACACCATATATTTT. Its translation: CAWSGGDGNTIYF. The chain recombines TRBV30 with TRBJ1-3; tentative D call: TRBD1 (5 bases). The V gene's germline CDR1 is GTSNPN and CDR2 SVGIG (reference sequence). The CDR3 spans 13 residues. Trimming took off 1 base at V and 4 bases at J, with 8 bases between the two ends.

With regard to this clone: Germline and junction disagree at one end, which may indicate a read error. The gene calls are TRBV7-9 and TRBJ1-1; D is unresolved. Germline V gives CDR1 SEHNR, CDR2 FQNEAQ (reference sequence). This CDR3 is built from 15 residues. The CDR3 sequence: CASGLAGWEDTEAFF. The CDR3 DNA reads TGTGCCAGCGGCTTAGCGGGGTGGGAGGACACTGAAGCTTTCTTT. Together with reference TRBV7-9 and TRBJ1-1, the CDR3 gives the full variable domain: DTGVSQNPRHKITKRGQNVTFRCDPISEHNRLYWYRQTLGQGPEFLTYFQNEAQLEKSRLLSDRFSAERPKGSFSTLEIQRTEQGDSAMYLCASGLAGWEDTEAFFGQGTRLTVV.

This chain links TRBV6-5 with TRBJ1-1; TRBD1 matches at 8 bases. Germline lookup yields CDR1 MNHEY and CDR2 SVGAGI. The CDR3 runs to 16 residues. With 2 bases clipped from V and 0 bases from J, the junction kept 5 bases outside the gene matches. CDR3 coding DNA: TGTGCCAGCAGTTACGACAGGGGCGTCATGAACACTGAAGCTTTCTTT. It is translated as CASSYDRGVMNTEAFF.

This chain connects TRBV9 to TRBJ2-5, with 11 bases identical to TRBD1. The CDR3 runs 14 residues. J was trimmed by 6 bases and V by 3 bases; bases with no gene match: 4. Per the germline V gene, CDR1 is SGDLS and CDR2 is YYNGEE. The CDR3: CASSGTGGRQTQYF. CDR3 bases: TGTGCCAGCAGCGGGACAGGGGGCAGGCAGACCCAGTACTTC.

The chain employs TRBV5-1 and TRBJ1-2, with TRBD1 matching over 7 bases. The CDR3 is made up of 14 amino acids. V lost 4 bases and J lost 4; bases outside the gene matches: 7. Per germline, CDR1 SGHRS and CDR2 YFSETQ. Here the CDR3 DNA reads TGCGCCAGCAGCCCGACGACAGGGACCTATGGCTACACCTTC. Protein product: CASSPTTGTYGYTF.

J is TRBJ1-6 and V is TRBV18; a weak D match, TRBD1 (6 bases). From germline, CDR1 is KGHSH and CDR2 LQKENI. This CDR3 spans 14 amino acids. Deletions cut 3 bases from V and 8 bases from J, with 11 bases between. The CDR3: CASSPQGRDSPLHF. The CDR3 DNA follows: TGTGCCAGCTCACCTCAGGGGCGGGATTCACCCCTCCACTTT.

The chain uses TRBV5-1 and TRBJ2-2; D gene ambiguous. The CDR3 length is 15 residues. V was cut by 0 bases and J by 2 bases, with 8 bases left in between. Germline V gives CDR1 SGHRS, CDR2 YFSETQ. CDR3 amino acids: CASSLGLLNTGELFF. Written as DNA, the CDR3 is TGCGCCAGCAGCTTGGGACTCCTTAACACCGGGGAGCTGTTTTTT.

V usage is TRBV7-2 and J usage is TRBJ1-5; no definite D call. CDR1 and CDR2 from the germline V gene are SGHTA and FQGNSA. The germline V and J ends were trimmed by 2 bases and 2 bases, with 10 bases remaining between them. This CDR3 comprises 15 residues. CDR3 nucleotides: TGTGCCAGCAGCTTAAGCCCCAGCGGCAATCAGCCCCAGCATTTT. This translates into CASSLSPSGNQPQHF.

This chain connects TRBV9 to TRBJ2-2; 9 bases are a match to TRBD2. The CDR3 has 16 amino acids. CDR1 is SGDLS and CDR2 is YYNGEE in the germline V gene. The V and J ends lost 2 bases and 5 bases, in that order; junction bases with no gene match: 7. CDR3 in amino acids: CASSVSGGRGTGELFF. The CDR3 DNA reads TGTGCCAGCAGCGTTAGCGGGGGCCGGGGTACCGGGGAGCTGTTTTTT.

This CDR3 reads CAVSRGGSDYNEQFF. Here the CDR3 DNA reads TGTGCCGTGAGCCGGGGGGGCTCAGACTACAATGAGCAGTTCTTC. V is TRBV5-6 and J is TRBJ2-1; 8 bases line up with TRBD2. This CDR3 has 15 amino acids. Germline loops: CDR1 SGHDT, CDR2 YYEEEE. The V and J ends lost 10 bases and 3 bases, in that order; junction bases with no gene match: 12.

Only a few counts were recorded for this clone. The DNA of the CDR3 is TGTGCCAGCAGCTCCCGGGCGGGGGGGCCGACAGATACGCAGTATTTT. It is translated as CASSSRAGGPTDTQYF. The V and J genes are TRBV9 and TRBJ2-3, with TRBD2 matching 9 bases. CDR3 length: 16 amino acids. After removal of 4 bases from V and 3 bases from J, the junction contained 9 bases not matched to a gene. Germline CDR1 is SGDLS and CDR2 is YYNGEE.

This rearrangement joins TRBV30 to TRBJ2-5; 13 nucleotides align to TRBD2. Germline-derived CDR1 and CDR2 are GTSNPN and SVGIG (reference sequence). The trim removed 1 base at V and 2 bases at J, leaving 4 bases unmatched. This CDR3 has 16 amino acids. The CDR3 is CAWSEGLAGYQETQYF. CDR3 sequence (DNA): TGTGCCTGGAGTGAGGGACTAGCGGGGTATCAAGAGACCCAGTACTTC.

This clone was seen a single time. The chain has TRBV29-1 and TRBJ1-2, with D maybe TRBD1 (6 bases). V was clipped by 5 bases and J by 2 bases, with 12 bases between them. This CDR3 is 13 amino acids long. CDR1 is SQVTM, CDR2 ANQGSEA, per germline. The CDR3 nucleotides are TGCAGCGTTCAAAGTACAGGGAACTATGGCTACACCTTC. It encodes CSVQSTGNYGYTF.

The rearrangement uses TRBV14 and TRBJ2-5; D is unclear. CDR1 and CDR2 from the germline V gene are SGHDN and FVKESK. Trimming shortened V by 1 base and J by 5 bases, and 8 bases separated the two germline ends. CDR3 length equals 13 residues. This chain's CDR3 is CASSQVIEETQYF. The CDR3 DNA is TGTGCCAGCAGCCAAGTGATAGAGGAGACCCAGTACTTC.